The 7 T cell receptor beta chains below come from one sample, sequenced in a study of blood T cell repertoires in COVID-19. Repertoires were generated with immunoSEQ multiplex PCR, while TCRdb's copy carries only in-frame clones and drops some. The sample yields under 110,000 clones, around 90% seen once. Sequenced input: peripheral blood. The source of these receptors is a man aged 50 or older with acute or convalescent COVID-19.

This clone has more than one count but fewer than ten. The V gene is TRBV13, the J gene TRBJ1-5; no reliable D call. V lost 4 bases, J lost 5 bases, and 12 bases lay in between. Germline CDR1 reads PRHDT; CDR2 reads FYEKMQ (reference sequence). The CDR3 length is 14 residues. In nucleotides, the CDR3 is TGTGCCAGCAGCTATACCGGCGGGGATCAGCCCCAGCATTTT. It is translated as CASSYTGGDQPQHF.

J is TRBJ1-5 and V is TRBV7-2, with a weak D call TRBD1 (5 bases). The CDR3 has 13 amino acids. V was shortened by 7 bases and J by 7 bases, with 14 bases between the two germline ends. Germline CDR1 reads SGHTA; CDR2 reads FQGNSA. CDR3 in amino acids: CASNVQGGQPQHF. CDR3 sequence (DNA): TGTGCCAGCAACGTCCAGGGTGGACAGCCCCAGCATTTT.

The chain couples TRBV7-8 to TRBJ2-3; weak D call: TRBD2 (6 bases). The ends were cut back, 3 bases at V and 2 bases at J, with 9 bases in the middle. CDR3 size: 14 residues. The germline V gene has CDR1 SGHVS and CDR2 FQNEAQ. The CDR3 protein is CASSLGGLTDTQYF. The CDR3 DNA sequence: TGTGCCAGCAGCTTGGGGGGACTCACAGATACGCAGTATTTT.

DNA of the CDR3: TGTGCCAGCAGCGATAACCCGCGAACTATGCTCTCTGGAAACACCATATATTTT. This gives the protein CASSDNPRTMLSGNTIYF. V usage is TRBV7-2 and J usage is TRBJ1-3; no reliable D call. Trimming removed 5 bases from V and 0 bases from J, with 20 bases in between. This CDR3 region has 18 residues. The germline gives CDR1 SGHTA, CDR2 FQGNSA.

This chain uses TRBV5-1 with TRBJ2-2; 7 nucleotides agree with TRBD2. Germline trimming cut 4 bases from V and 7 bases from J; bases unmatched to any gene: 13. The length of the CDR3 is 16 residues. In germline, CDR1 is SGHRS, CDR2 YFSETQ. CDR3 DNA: TGCGCCAGCAGCACCCCGACGGGGGGAGGGATCGGGGAGCTGTTTTTT. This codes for CASSTPTGGGIGELFF.

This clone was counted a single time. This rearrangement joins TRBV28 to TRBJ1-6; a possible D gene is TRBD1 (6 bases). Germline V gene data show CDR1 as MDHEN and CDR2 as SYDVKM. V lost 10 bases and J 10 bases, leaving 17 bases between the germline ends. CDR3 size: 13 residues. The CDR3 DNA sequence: TGTGCCACCCTATCGGGACACGAGTCACCCCTCCACTTT. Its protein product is CATLSGHESPLHF.

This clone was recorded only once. The CDR3 sequence is CASSSRVGPTETQYF. In DNA form, the CDR3 reads TGCGCCAGCAGCTCGCGGGTGGGCCCAACGGAGACCCAGTACTTC. The rearrangement uses TRBV5-1 and TRBJ2-5, with D possibly TRBD2 on 5 matching bases. V lost 3 bases and J 5 bases, leaving 17 bases between the germline ends. Germline CDR1 is SGHRS and CDR2 is YFSETQ. The CDR3 covers 15 residues.